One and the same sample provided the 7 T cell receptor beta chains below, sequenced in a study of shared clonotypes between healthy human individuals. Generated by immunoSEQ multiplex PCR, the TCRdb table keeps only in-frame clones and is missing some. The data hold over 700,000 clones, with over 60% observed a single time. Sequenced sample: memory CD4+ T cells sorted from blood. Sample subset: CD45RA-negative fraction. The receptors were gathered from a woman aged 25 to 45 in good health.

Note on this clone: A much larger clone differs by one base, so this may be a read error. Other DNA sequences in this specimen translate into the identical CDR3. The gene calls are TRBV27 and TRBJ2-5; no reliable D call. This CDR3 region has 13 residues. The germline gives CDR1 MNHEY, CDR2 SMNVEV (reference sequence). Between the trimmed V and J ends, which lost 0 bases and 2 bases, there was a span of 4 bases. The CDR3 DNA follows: TGTGCCAGCAGTTTATCGGGGCAAGAGACCCAGTACTTC. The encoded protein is CASSLSGQETQYF.

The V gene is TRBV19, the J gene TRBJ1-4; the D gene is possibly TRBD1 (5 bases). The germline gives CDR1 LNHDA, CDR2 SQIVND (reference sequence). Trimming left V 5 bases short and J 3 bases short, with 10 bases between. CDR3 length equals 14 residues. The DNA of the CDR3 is TGTGCCAGTAGTTCGAGGGGTCCTAATGAAAAACTGTTTTTT. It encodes CASSSRGPNEKLFF.

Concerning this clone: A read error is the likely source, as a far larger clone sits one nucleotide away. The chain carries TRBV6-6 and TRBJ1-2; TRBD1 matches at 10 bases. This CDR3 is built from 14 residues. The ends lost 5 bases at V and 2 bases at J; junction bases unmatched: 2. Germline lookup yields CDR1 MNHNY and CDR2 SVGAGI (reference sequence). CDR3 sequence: CASSAGQGNYGYTF. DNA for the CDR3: TGTGCCAGCAGTGCGGGACAGGGGAACTATGGCTACACCTTC.

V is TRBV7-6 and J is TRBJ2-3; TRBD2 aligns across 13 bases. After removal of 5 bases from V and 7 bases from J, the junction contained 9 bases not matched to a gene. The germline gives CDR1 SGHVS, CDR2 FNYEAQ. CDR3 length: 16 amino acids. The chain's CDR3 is CASSLRTSGSVYTQYF. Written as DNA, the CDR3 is TGTGCCAGCAGCCTACGGACTAGCGGGAGTGTGTATACGCAGTATTTT.

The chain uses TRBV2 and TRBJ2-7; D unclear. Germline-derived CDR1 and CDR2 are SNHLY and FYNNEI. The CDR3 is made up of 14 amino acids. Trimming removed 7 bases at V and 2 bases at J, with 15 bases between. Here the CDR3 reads CASTLDQTAYEQYF. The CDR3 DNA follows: TGTGCCAGCACTCTAGACCAGACCGCCTACGAGCAGTACTTC.

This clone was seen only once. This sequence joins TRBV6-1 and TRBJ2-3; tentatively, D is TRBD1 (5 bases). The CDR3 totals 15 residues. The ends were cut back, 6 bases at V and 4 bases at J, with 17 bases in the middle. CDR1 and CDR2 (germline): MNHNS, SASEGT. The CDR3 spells CASSEAVSRADTQYF. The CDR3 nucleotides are TGTGCCAGCAGCGAGGCGGTCTCCAGGGCAGATACGCAGTATTTT.

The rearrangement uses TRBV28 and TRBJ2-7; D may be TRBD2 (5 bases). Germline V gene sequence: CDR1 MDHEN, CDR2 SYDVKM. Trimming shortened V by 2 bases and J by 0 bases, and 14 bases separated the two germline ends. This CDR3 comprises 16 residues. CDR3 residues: CASSLGVASSSYEQYF. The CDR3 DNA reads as TGTGCCAGCAGTTTAGGAGTAGCGTCTAGCTCCTACGAGCAGTACTTC.